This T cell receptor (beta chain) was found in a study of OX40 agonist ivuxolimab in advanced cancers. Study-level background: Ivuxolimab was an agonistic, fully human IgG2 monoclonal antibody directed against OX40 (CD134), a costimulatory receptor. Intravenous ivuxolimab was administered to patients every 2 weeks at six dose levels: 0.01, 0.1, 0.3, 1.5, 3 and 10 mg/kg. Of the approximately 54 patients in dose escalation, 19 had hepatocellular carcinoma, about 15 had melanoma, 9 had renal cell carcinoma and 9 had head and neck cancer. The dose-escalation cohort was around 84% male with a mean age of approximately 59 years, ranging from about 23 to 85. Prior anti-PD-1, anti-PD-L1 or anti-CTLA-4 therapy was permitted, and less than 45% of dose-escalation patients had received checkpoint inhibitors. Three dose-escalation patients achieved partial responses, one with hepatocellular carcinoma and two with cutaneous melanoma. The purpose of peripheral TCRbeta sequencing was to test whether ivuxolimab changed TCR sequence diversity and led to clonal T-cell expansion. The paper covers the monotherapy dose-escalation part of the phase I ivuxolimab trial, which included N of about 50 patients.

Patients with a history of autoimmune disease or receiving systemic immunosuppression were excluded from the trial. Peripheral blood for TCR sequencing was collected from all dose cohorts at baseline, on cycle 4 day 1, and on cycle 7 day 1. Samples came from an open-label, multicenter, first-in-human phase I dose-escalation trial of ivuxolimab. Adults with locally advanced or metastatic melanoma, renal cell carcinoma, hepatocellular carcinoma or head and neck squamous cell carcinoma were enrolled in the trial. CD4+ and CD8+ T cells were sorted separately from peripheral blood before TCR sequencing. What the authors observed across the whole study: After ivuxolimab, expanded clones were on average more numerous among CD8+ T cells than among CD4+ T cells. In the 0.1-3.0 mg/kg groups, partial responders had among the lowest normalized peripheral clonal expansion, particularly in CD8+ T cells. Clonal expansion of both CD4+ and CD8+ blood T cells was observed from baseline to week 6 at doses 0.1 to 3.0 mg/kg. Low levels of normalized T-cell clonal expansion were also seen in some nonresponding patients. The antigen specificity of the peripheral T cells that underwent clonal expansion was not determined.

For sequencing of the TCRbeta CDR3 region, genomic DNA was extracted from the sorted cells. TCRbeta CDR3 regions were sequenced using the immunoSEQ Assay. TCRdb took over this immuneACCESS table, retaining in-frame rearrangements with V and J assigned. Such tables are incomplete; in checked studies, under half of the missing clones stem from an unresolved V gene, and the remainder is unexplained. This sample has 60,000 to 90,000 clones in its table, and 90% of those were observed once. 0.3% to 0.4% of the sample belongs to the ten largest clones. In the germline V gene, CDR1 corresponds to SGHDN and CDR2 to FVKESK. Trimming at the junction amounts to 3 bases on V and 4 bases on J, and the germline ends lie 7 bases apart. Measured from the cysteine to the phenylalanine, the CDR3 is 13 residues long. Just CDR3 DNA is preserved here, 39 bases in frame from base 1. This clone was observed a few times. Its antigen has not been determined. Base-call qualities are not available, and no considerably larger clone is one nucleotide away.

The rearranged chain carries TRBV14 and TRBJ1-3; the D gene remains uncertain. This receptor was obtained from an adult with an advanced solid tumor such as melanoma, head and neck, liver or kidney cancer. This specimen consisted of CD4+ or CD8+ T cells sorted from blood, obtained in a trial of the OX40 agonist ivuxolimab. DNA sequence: TGTGCCAGCAGCCATAGTGGCGGAAACACCATATATTTT. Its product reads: CASSHSGGNTIYF. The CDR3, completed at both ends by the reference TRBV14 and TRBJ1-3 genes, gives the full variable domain EAGVTQFPSHSVIEKGQTVTLRCDPISGHDNLYWYRRVMGKEIKFLLHFVKESKQDESGMPNNRFLAERTGGTYSTLKVQPAELEDSGVYFCASSHSGGNTIYFGEGSWLTVV.